Following are 27 T cell receptor beta chains from one sample sequenced in a study of OX40 agonist ivuxolimab in advanced cancers. Here immunoSEQ multiplex PCR was the method, and the copy in TCRdb shows in-frame clones only, minus some. The data hold about 47,000 clones, with around four fifths observed a single time. The source material was CD4+ or CD8+ T cells sorted from blood, sampled in a trial of the OX40 agonist ivuxolimab. These receptors were obtained from an adult with an advanced solid tumor such as melanoma, head and neck, liver or kidney cancer.

The chain joins TRBV11-2 to TRBJ1-1; D is ambiguous. The length of the CDR3 is 13 residues. Germline V gives CDR1 SGHAT, CDR2 FQNNGV. V lost 0 bases and J lost 6, with 8 bases in between. The CDR3 loop is CASSLDPRSEAFF. For the CDR3, the DNA is TGTGCCAGCAGCTTAGATCCAAGGTCTGAAGCTTTCTTT.

This sequence joins TRBV7-9 and TRBJ1-1, with 7 positions matching TRBD1. Germline CDR1 is SEHNR and CDR2 is FQNEAQ (reference sequence). CDR3 length: 15 amino acids. The V gene end was trimmed by 6 bases and the J gene end by 0 bases; junction bases not matched to a gene: 7. The CDR3 coding sequence is TGTGCCAGCAGTCAGAACAGGGGCATGAACACTGAAGCTTTCTTT. It is translated as CASSQNRGMNTEAFF.

The chain links TRBV5-1 to TRBJ1-1; TRBD1 is a possible D gene (6 bases). The CDR3 covers 14 residues. Germline CDR1 is SGHRS and CDR2 is YFSETQ. The V end was cut by 4 bases, the J end by 8 bases, with 18 bases between. The CDR3 region is CASSPAFSQGEAFF. For the CDR3, the DNA is TGCGCCAGCAGCCCGGCGTTCAGTCAGGGGGAAGCTTTCTTT.

The chain couples TRBV2 to TRBJ2-3, with no clear D. V lost 0 bases to trimming and J lost 4 bases, with 8 bases between them. The CDR3 has 14 amino acids. Germline CDR1 and CDR2: SNHLY and FYNNEI. CDR3 nucleotide sequence: TGTGCCAGCAGTGAAGCGGATGGGTCAGATACGCAGTATTTT. Translation gives CASSEADGSDTQYF.

V usage is TRBV4-2 and J usage is TRBJ1-2, with TRBD1 identical over 8 bases. Trimming took 5 bases from V and 5 from J; bases not matched to a gene: 7. The CDR3 is 14 residues long. CDR1 and CDR2 (germline): LGHNA, YNFKEQ. This CDR3 reads CASSATGDGYGYTF. CDR3 sequence (DNA): TGTGCCAGCAGCGCGACAGGGGATGGGTATGGCTACACCTTC.

This clone was recorded once. The chain recombines TRBV5-6 with TRBJ2-7; D may correspond to TRBD1 or TRBD2 (6 bases each). The CDR3 has 14 residues. Germline V gene data show CDR1 as SGHDT and CDR2 as YYEEEE. V shed 4 bases and J shed 0 bases, with 11 bases lying between them. The CDR3 DNA reads TGTGCCAGCAGCAAGGGGGGTTTCTCCTACGAGCAGTACTTC. As protein: CASSKGGFSYEQYF.

The genes are TRBV4-2 and TRBJ1-2; 7 bases map to TRBD1. The CDR3 length is 13 residues. Germline V gene data show CDR1 as LGHNA and CDR2 as YNFKEQ. Losses at the gene ends were 4 bases for V and 4 bases for J; bases not matched to a gene: 3. The CDR3 reads CASSLQGPYGYTF. In DNA, the CDR3 is TGTGCCAGCAGCCTACAGGGGCCCTATGGCTACACCTTC.

The sample holds one count of this clone. J is TRBJ2-3 and V is TRBV7-2; D is possibly TRBD1 (6 bases). Germline V gene lookup returns CDR1 SGHTA and CDR2 FQGNSA. The length of the CDR3 is 15 residues. Trimming removed 4 bases at V and 2 bases at J, with 13 bases between. CDR3 amino acids: CASSSTGQSTDTQYF. In nucleotides, the CDR3 is TGTGCCAGCAGCTCCACCGGACAGTCCACAGATACGCAGTATTTT.

The V call is TRBV7-8, the J call TRBJ1-1; perhaps TRBD1 as D (6 bases). CDR1 and CDR2 (germline): SGHVS, FQNEAQ. This CDR3 has 14 amino acids. V was clipped by 3 bases and J by 9 bases, with 17 bases between them. In nucleotides, the CDR3 is TGTGCCAGCAGCTTGGACCGACTGGGGGCAAAAGCTTTCTTT. Its protein product is CASSLDRLGAKAFF.

J is TRBJ2-3 and V is TRBV7-9, with 11 bases aligning to TRBD2. The germline V gene encodes CDR1 SEHNR and CDR2 FQNEAQ (reference sequence). V was clipped by 7 bases and J by 4 bases; unmatched bases: 4. The CDR3 covers 14 residues. The CDR3 loop is CASIIAGGSDTQYF. CDR3 sequence (DNA): TGTGCCAGCATCATAGCGGGAGGGTCAGATACGCAGTATTTT. Drawing the rest from reference TRBV7-9 and TRBJ2-3, the complete variable domain is DTGVSQNPRHKITKRGQNVTFRCDPISEHNRLYWYRQTLGQGPEFLTYFQNEAQLEKSRLLSDRFSAERPKGSFSTLEIQRTEQGDSAMYLCASIIAGGSDTQYFGPGTRLTVL.

This sequence joins TRBV27 and TRBJ2-1, with D perhaps matching TRBD1 (5 bases). Germline-derived CDR1 and CDR2 are MNHEY and SMNVEV (reference sequence). Deletions cut 5 bases from V and 0 bases from J, with 20 bases between. The CDR3 length is 18 residues. In nucleotides, the CDR3 is TGTGCCAGCAGTAGGGGTAATAGGGCTTCAAACTCCTACAATGAGCAGTTCTTC. Translation: CASSRGNRASNSYNEQFF.

On this clone itself: Other DNA variants within this sample encode the same CDR3. The CDR3 nucleotides read TGCGCCAGCAGTGAGAGCAATCAGCCCCAGCATTTT. Protein: CASSESNQPQHF. The rearrangement links TRBV10-1 to TRBJ1-5; no firm D call. Per germline, CDR1 WNHNN and CDR2 SYGVQD (reference sequence). CDR3 length: 12 amino acids. Trimming cost V 2 bases and J 1 base, with 0 bases left between them.

CDR3 DNA: TGTGCCAGCTCAAGCGGGGGCACAGATACGCAGTATTTT. Translated: CASSSGGTDTQYF. The V and J genes are TRBV18 and TRBJ2-3; 7 positions agree with TRBD2. Germline assignment: CDR1 KGHSH and CDR2 LQKENI. The V and J ends lost 5 bases and 1 base, in that order; junction bases with no gene match: 0. There are 13 residues in the CDR3.

The rearrangement links TRBV6-1 to TRBJ2-7, with D unresolved. Trimming pared 6 bases from V and 0 bases from J, leaving 12 bases between. Germline lookup yields CDR1 MNHNS and CDR2 SASEGT. CDR3 size: 14 residues. In DNA, the CDR3 is TGTGCCAGCAGGCCCGGCCCTAGCTCCTACGAGCAGTACTTC. The encoded protein is CASRPGPSSYEQYF.

The V gene is TRBV30, the J gene TRBJ2-2, with 7 bases matching TRBD1. The CDR3 loop spans 14 amino acids. Germline V gene data show CDR1 as GTSNPN and CDR2 as SVGIG (reference sequence). The J segment lost 5 bases and the V segment lost 3 bases, leaving 6 bases of the junction unmatched. The CDR3 is CAWRRGPSTGELFF. CDR3 DNA sequence: TGTGCCTGGAGAAGGGGGCCGAGTACCGGGGAGCTGTTTTTT.

This clone was picked up one time. The rearrangement uses TRBV7-2 and TRBJ2-5; D is possibly TRBD2 (5 bases). The CDR3 runs 15 residues. Per the germline V gene, CDR1 is SGHTA and CDR2 is FQGNSA. V shed 5 bases and J shed 3 bases, with 16 bases lying between them. DNA of the CDR3: TGTGCCAGCAGCGAACTGCGAAGCGGAGAAGAGACCCAGTACTTC. This encodes CASSELRSGEETQYF.

This sequence joins TRBV29-1 and TRBJ1-5; D is undetermined. Germline V gene data show CDR1 as SQVTM and CDR2 as ANQGSEA. Trimming cost V 3 bases and J 0 bases, with 6 bases left between them. CDR3 length: 13 amino acids. The CDR3 is CSVEVDSNQPQHF. In nucleotides, the CDR3 is TGCAGCGTTGAGGTCGATAGCAATCAGCCCCAGCATTTT.

The chain links TRBV7-2 to TRBJ2-1; D unresolved. The CDR3 covers 13 residues. Germline V lookup: CDR1 SGHTA, CDR2 FQGNSA. V was shortened by 4 bases and J by 8 bases, with 12 bases between the two germline ends. This CDR3 is CASSSTNVDEQFF. The CDR3 DNA reads TGTGCCAGCAGCTCAACAAATGTCGATGAGCAGTTCTTC. Variable domain in full (rest from reference TRBV7-2 and TRBJ2-1): GAGVSQSPSNKVTEKGKDVELRCDPISGHTALYWYRQSLGQGLEFLIYFQGNSAPDKSGLPSDRFSAERTGGSVSTLTIQRTQQEDSAVYLCASSSTNVDEQFFGPGTRLTVL.

J is TRBJ2-1 and V is TRBV20-1; D unclear. V was clipped by 6 bases and J by 5 bases, with 5 bases between them. The CDR3 totals 10 residues. Germline CDR1 is DFQATT and CDR2 is SNEGSKA (reference sequence). The CDR3 DNA is TGCAGTGCCAGCGACAATGAGCAGTTCTTC. This codes for CSASDNEQFF.

The chain recombines TRBV7-2 with TRBJ2-3; D not certain. V shed 5 bases and J shed 8 bases, with 14 bases lying between them. The CDR3 spans 13 residues. Germline lookup yields CDR1 SGHTA and CDR2 FQGNSA. The CDR3, as DNA: TGTGCCAGCAGCCCGATAGCCCGCGGTACGCAGTATTTT. It translates to CASSPIARGTQYF.

The rearrangement uses TRBV25-1 and TRBJ2-7, with TRBD2 as a possible D gene (6 bases). The CDR3 sequence is 16 residues long. Between the trimmed V and J ends, which lost 1 base and 6 bases, there was a span of 19 bases. CDR1 and CDR2 (germline): MGHDK, SYGVNS. The CDR3 sequence is CASSELGGIGFGEQYF. The CDR3 coding sequence is TGTGCCAGCAGTGAATTAGGAGGGATTGGCTTTGGCGAGCAGTACTTC.

This clone was observed a handful of times. The V gene is TRBV7-8, the J gene TRBJ1-1, with D unclear. CDR1 is SGHVS, CDR2 FQNEAQ, per germline. V was shortened by 6 bases and J by 1 base, with 9 bases between the two germline ends. CDR3 length equals 13 residues. CDR3: CASRSRKNTEAFF. Written as DNA, the CDR3 is TGTGCCAGCAGGTCTAGGAAGAACACTGAAGCTTTCTTT.

The chain couples TRBV7-8 to TRBJ2-7, with TRBD2 identical over 13 bases. J gave up 6 bases and V 3 bases, and 8 bases lay outside the gene matches. Germline values: CDR1 SGHVS, CDR2 FQNEAQ. The CDR3 length is 16 residues. CDR3 region: CASSFQGLAGAVEQYF. The CDR3 DNA is TGTGCCAGCAGCTTTCAAGGACTAGCGGGGGCTGTCGAGCAGTACTTC. The variable domain in full, with the rest retrieved from reference TRBV7-8 and TRBJ2-7, is GAGVSQSPRYKVAKRGQDVALRCDPISGHVSLFWYQQALGQGPEFLTYFQNEAQLDKSGLPSDRFFAERPEGSVSTLKIQRTQQEDSAVYLCASSFQGLAGAVEQYFGPGTRLTVT.

This chain connects TRBV4-3 to TRBJ2-5; perhaps TRBD2 as D (5 bases). With the DNA end fitting TRBJ2-7 better, the J assignment may be wrong. CDR1 is LGHNA, CDR2 YSLEER, per germline. This CDR3 spans 17 amino acids. The CDR3 region is CASSPSPGVPSSYEQYF. The CDR3 DNA reads TGCGCCAGCAGCCCTTCCCCCGGGGTACCCAGCTCCTACGAGCAGTACTTC.

The rearrangement links TRBV6-5 to TRBJ1-5, with D perhaps matching TRBD1 (5 bases). The CDR3 is made up of 15 amino acids. Germline V lookup: CDR1 MNHEY, CDR2 SVGAGI. The V end was cut by 6 bases, the J end by 2 bases, with 14 bases between. The CDR3 sequence: CASSPGLGGNQPQHF. The CDR3 DNA sequence: TGTGCCAGCAGCCCAGGGTTGGGGGGCAATCAGCCCCAGCATTTT.

This chain connects TRBV11-2 to TRBJ2-7; 8 bases line up with TRBD1. The V gene end was trimmed by 7 bases and the J gene end by 2 bases; junction bases not matched to a gene: 4. CDR3 length: 13 amino acids. Germline lookup yields CDR1 SGHAT and CDR2 FQNNGV. In DNA form, the CDR3 reads TGTGCCAGCACCCGGACAGGGACCTACGAGCAGTACTTC. Its protein is CASTRTGTYEQYF.

This chain uses TRBV15 with TRBJ1-2; D is perhaps TRBD1 (5 bases). The CDR3 is 16 amino acids. V gave up 5 bases and J gave up 2 bases, with 18 bases separating them. CDR1 LNHNV and CDR2 YYDKDF come from the germline V gene (reference sequence). The CDR3 loop reads CATSDFQGTGNYGYTF. As DNA, the CDR3 is TGTGCCACCAGCGACTTTCAGGGCACCGGGAACTATGGCTACACCTTC.